This T cell receptor beta chain was retrieved from a study of vaccination and CD4 T cells after COVID-19. Study details: Investigators drew the post-COVID samples a median roughly 99 days after diagnosis, with a range of 35 to 161. The authors exposed cells to overlapping spike peptides derived from SARS-CoV-2, HCoV-NL63, HCoV-OC43 and HCoV-229E.

Note on this clonotype: No antigen is known for it.

Cultured CD4+ T cells had their DNA profiled by the Oncomine TCR Beta short-read assay. MiXCR was run by TCRdb on the PCR reads, yielding one entry per CDR3 protein. This sample carries 10,000 to 13,000 distinct CDR3 sequences, about 50% of them seen once, and the ten largest clones take about an eighth. Stated treatment: roughly ten-day PBMC culture with coronavirus spike peptide pools or control peptides (ViraFEST assay). V shed 3 bases and J shed 3 bases, with 2 bases lying between them. CDR1 and CDR2 from the germline V gene are MNHEY and SMNVEV (reference sequence). The CDR3 contains 12 residues.

The chain couples TRBV27 to TRBJ2-2; D ambiguous. The source is a human donor who had recovered from COVID-19. Sequencing was performed on CD4+ T cells from blood, cultured in vitro. DNA of the CDR3: TGTGCCAGCAGTTTTTACACCGGGGAGCTGTTTTTT. This gives the protein CASSFYTGELFF.